The text below deals with one T cell receptor beta chain. The source of the sample is a study of blood T cell repertoires in COVID-19. Repertoires were generated with immunoSEQ multiplex PCR, while TCRdb's copy carries only in-frame clones and drops some. Here the sample spans about 80,000 clones, 70% to 90% being singletons. With 4 bases removed from V and 0 bases from J, the gap between germline ends came to 10 bases. Germline-derived CDR1 and CDR2 are KGHSH and LQKENI. The CDR3 covers 15 residues. This clonotype was obtained from a man between 65 and 85 years old with active or convalescent COVID-19. Sequencing was carried out using peripheral blood. The gene calls are TRBV18 and TRBJ1-3; D remains unclear. DNA of the CDR3: TGTGCCAGCTCACTGGAAGGACTCTCTGGAAACACCATATATTTT. Residues: CASSLEGLSGNTIYF.